These 29 T cell receptor beta chains were sequenced from one sample in a study of regulatory T cells. Regarding the study as a whole: Compared with autologous conventional CD4+ cells and control regulatory cells, CD3G-deficient regulatory T cells showed reduced diversity.

The primer mix had 52 TRBV and 13 TRBJ primers. Using immunoSEQ multiplex PCR, the repertoire was profiled, and TCRdb retains in-frame clones only, with some absent. This table holds roughly 1,100 clones, around nine tenths found once. Their recognized antigens are unknown. The sample comprised CD4+ Tregs sorted from blood. Receptors originate from a person under 45 with CD3G deficiency.

This chain connects TRBV7-6 to TRBJ1-1, with D maybe TRBD1 (5 bases). The germline V gene has CDR1 SGHVS and CDR2 FNYEAQ. The length of the CDR3 is 14 residues. Trimming stripped 5 bases from V and 4 bases from J, with 14 bases between. CDR3 region: CASSPNGARTEAFF. CDR3 coding DNA: TGTGCCAGCAGCCCGAACGGGGCTCGCACTGAAGCTTTCTTT. The whole variable domain, filled in from reference TRBV7-6 and TRBJ1-1, reads GAGVSQSPRYKVTKRGQDVALRCDPISGHVSLYWYRQALGQGPEFLTYFNYEAQQDKSGLPNDRFSAERPEGSISTLTIQRTEQRDSAMYRCASSPNGARTEAFFGQGTRLTVV.

This clone came up once. The J gene is TRBJ1-2, the V gene TRBV6-6; 8 nucleotides agree with TRBD1. The CDR3 has 16 residues. V shed 5 bases and J 0 bases; nucleotides not matched to a gene: 8. Germline V gene data show CDR1 as MNHNY and CDR2 as SVGAGI (reference sequence). CDR3 in DNA: TGTGCCAGCAGTCCTGGACAGGGCAAGACTAACTATGGCTACACCTTC. It is translated as CASSPGQGKTNYGYTF.

CDR3 in amino acids: CASRGGTGNGYTF. DNA of the CDR3: TGTGCCAGCAGGGGAGGGACAGGGAACGGCTACACCTTC. This chain uses TRBV6-1 with TRBJ1-2; TRBD1 aligns across 9 bases. Germline lookup yields CDR1 MNHNS and CDR2 SASEGT. V dropped 6 bases and J dropped 8; count of bases not matched to a gene: 7. The CDR3 contains 13 residues.

The chain is built from TRBV10-1 and TRBJ1-2, with D hard to call. Trimming took off 5 bases at V and 4 bases at J, with 17 bases between the two ends. Germline V gene lookup returns CDR1 WNHNN and CDR2 SYGVQD (reference sequence). CDR3 size: 15 residues. The CDR3 reads CASSYRSRKTYGYTF. CDR3 coding DNA: TGCGCCAGCAGTTACCGATCGCGAAAGACCTATGGCTACACCTTC.

The V call is TRBV18, the J call TRBJ2-4; D perhaps matches TRBD1 (6 bases). V was pared by 5 bases and J by 3 bases, with 14 bases between. Looked up from germline, CDR1 is KGHSH and CDR2 is LQKENI. This CDR3 region has 15 residues. The CDR3 DNA sequence: TGTGCCAGCTCAAACAGGGATCGAGACAAAAACATTCAGTACTTC. It specifies CASSNRDRDKNIQYF.

The chain uses TRBV7-2 and TRBJ1-6; 7 bases map to TRBD1. The germline gives CDR1 SGHTA, CDR2 FQGNSA. The length of the CDR3 is 15 residues. The junction had 11 bases not matched to a gene; V was cut back by 1 base and J by 14 bases. DNA of the CDR3: TGTGCCAGCAGCTTAGTAGCTGGGAAGGGGGCGTCCCTCCACTTT. Its translation: CASSLVAGKGASLHF.

The gene calls are TRBV5-4 and TRBJ1-2; D unresolved. The CDR3 loop spans 17 amino acids. Germline V gene data show CDR1 as SGHNT and CDR2 as YYREEE (reference sequence). V shed 6 bases and J shed 4 bases, with 25 bases lying between them. CDR3 nucleotide sequence: TGTGCCAGCAAGGTTTCCCGAGAGTACGAAAAGACCTATGGCTACACCTTC. This sequence encodes CASKVSREYEKTYGYTF.

The chain carries TRBV20-1 and TRBJ2-3; no clear D. From germline, CDR1 is DFQATT and CDR2 SNEGSKA (reference sequence). Trimming stripped 3 bases from V and 4 bases from J, with 5 bases between. The CDR3 loop spans 11 amino acids. The CDR3 spells CSARLADTQYF. The CDR3, as DNA: TGCAGTGCTAGGCTAGCAGATACGCAGTATTTT.

V is TRBV5-5 and J is TRBJ2-3; unclear D gene. The CDR3 has 13 residues. The germline V gene has CDR1 SGHKS and CDR2 YYEKEE (reference sequence). Trimming shortened V by 0 bases and J by 2 bases, and 4 bases separated the two germline ends. The chain's CDR3 is CASSLGPTDTQYF. DNA of the CDR3: TGTGCCAGCAGCTTGGGCCCCACAGATACGCAGTATTTT.

V usage is TRBV7-9 and J usage is TRBJ1-1; TRBD1 agrees at 10 bases. Germline loops: CDR1 SEHNR, CDR2 FQNEAQ (reference sequence). V lost 4 bases to trimming and J lost 11 bases; unmatched junction nucleotides: 7. The CDR3 runs to 13 residues. CDR3 region: CASSSDRGLGAFF. As DNA, the CDR3 is TGTGCCAGCAGCTCAGACAGGGGGCTTGGGGCTTTCTTT.

This chain uses TRBV28 with TRBJ1-2, with TRBD1 identical over 7 bases. CDR1 and CDR2 from the germline V gene are MDHEN and SYDVKM. This CDR3 region has 13 residues. The ends lost 5 bases at V and 3 bases at J; junction bases unmatched: 3. The CDR3 DNA follows: TGTGCCAGCAGTACCGGGACAGACTATGGCTACACCTTC. This translates into CASSTGTDYGYTF.

The chain combines TRBV7-2 with TRBJ1-1; D may be TRBD1 (5 bases). Germline V gene lookup returns CDR1 SGHTA and CDR2 FQGNSA. With 5 bases removed from V and 9 bases from J, the gap between germline ends came to 16 bases. The CDR3 totals 13 residues. CDR3 in DNA: TGTGCCAGCAGCAAAGTCGGGGGGAACCAAGCTTTCTTT. It translates to CASSKVGGNQAFF.

The rearrangement links TRBV23-1 to TRBJ2-3, with D perhaps assigned TRBD1 or TRBD2 (5 bases each). TRBV23-1 belongs to the ORF category, with a function that is uncertain. This CDR3 is built from 17 residues. Trimming pared 0 bases from V and 2 bases from J, leaving 15 bases between. CDR3 DNA: TGCGCCAGCAGTCAATCTGGGACCCCCAAGACCACAGATACGCAGTATTTT. Protein product: CASSQSGTPKTTDTQYF.

The chain has TRBV7-9 and TRBJ2-1, with unresolved D. This CDR3 spans 14 amino acids. V lost 1 base to trimming and J lost 6 bases, with 10 bases between them. Looked up from germline, CDR1 is SEHNR and CDR2 is FQNEAQ (reference sequence). CDR3 nucleotides: TGTGCCAGCAGCTTAGAATTCTCCGTCAATGAGCAGTTCTTC. Residues: CASSLEFSVNEQFF.

In the case of this clone: As the CDR3 is not closed by the conserved phenylalanine or tryptophan, this likely results from a read error. Because the CDR3's place on the DNA is in doubt, the DNA is left out and the CDR3 is given as listed by TCRdb. This sequence joins TRBV4-3 and TRBJ1-1. Germline CDR1 LGHNA, CDR2 YSLEER. The CDR3 comprises 8 residues, both ends counted. CDR3 sequence: CASSQGPG.

This clone occurred a few times. This chain uses TRBV21-1 with TRBJ2-5. TRBV21-1 corresponds to a pseudogene. CDR3 length equals 16 residues. As DNA, the CDR3 is TGTGCCAGCAGCAAAGTTGGGAACCTTATTATGGAGACCCAGTACTTC. This translates into CASSKVGNLIMETQYF.

DNA for the CDR3: TGCGCCAGCAGCTTGGATGGGGACACTGAAGCTTTCTTT. It translates to CASSLDGDTEAFF. J is TRBJ1-1 and V is TRBV5-1; D call uncertain. The CDR3 runs to 13 residues. V was pared by 0 bases and J by 3 bases, with 6 bases between. Germline V gene data show CDR1 as SGHRS and CDR2 as YFSETQ. Together with reference TRBV5-1 and TRBJ1-1, the CDR3 gives the full variable domain: KAGVTQTPRYLIKTRGQQVTLSCSPISGHRSVSWYQQTPGQGLQFLFEYFSETQRNKGNFPGRFSGRQFSNSRSEMNVSTLELGDSALYLCASSLDGDTEAFFGQGTRLTVV.

This clone showed up just once. J is TRBJ1-1 and V is TRBV13; D might be TRBD1 (5 bases). The CDR3 extends over 13 amino acids. Germline V gene data show CDR1 as PRHDT and CDR2 as FYEKMQ (reference sequence). The germline V and J ends were trimmed by 3 bases and 8 bases, with 13 bases remaining between them. DNA for the CDR3: TGTGCCAGCAGCTTGGGGGATGGGTCCGAAGCTTTCTTT. Amino acids: CASSLGDGSEAFF. Together with reference TRBV13 and TRBJ1-1, the CDR3 gives the full variable domain: AAGVIQSPRHLIKEKRETATLKCYPIPRHDTVYWYQQGPGQDPQFLISFYEKMQSDKGSIPDRFSAQQFSDYHSELNMSSLELGDSALYFCASSLGDGSEAFFGQGTRLTVV.

This chain connects TRBV28 to TRBJ2-1; tentatively, D is TRBD1 (5 bases). CDR1 is MDHEN and CDR2 is SYDVKM in the germline V gene. Trimming shortened V by 5 bases and J by 5 bases, and 28 bases separated the two germline ends. The CDR3 is 19 residues long. This CDR3 is CASSRGSRAIYGANNEQFF. CDR3 nucleotide sequence: TGTGCCAGCAGTCGAGGTAGCCGGGCGATATATGGGGCGAACAATGAGCAGTTCTTC. The full variable domain, rest sourced from reference TRBV28 and TRBJ2-1, is DVKVTQSSRYLVKRTGEKVFLECVQDMDHENMFWYRQDPGLGLRLIYFSYDVKMKEKGDIPEGYSVSREKKERFSLILESASTNQTSMYLCASSRGSRAIYGANNEQFFGPGTRLTVL.

CDR3 region: CASRRGGHTGELFF. The CDR3 DNA sequence: TGTGCCAGCAGGCGGGGGGGCCACACCGGGGAGCTGTTTTTT. The chain employs TRBV6-1 and TRBJ2-2; 9 positions agree with TRBD2. V dropped 6 bases and J dropped 3; count of bases not matched to a gene: 2. The length of the CDR3 is 14 residues. CDR1 is MNHNS and CDR2 is SASEGT in the germline V gene.

The chain links TRBV6-6 to TRBJ2-6, with no clear D. In germline, CDR1 is MNHNY, CDR2 SVGAGI (reference sequence). V gave up 7 bases and J gave up 9 bases, with 13 bases separating them. The CDR3 sequence is 13 residues long. The CDR3 region is CASTHEYGNVLTF. DNA for the CDR3: TGTGCCAGCACTCACGAGTATGGCAACGTCCTGACTTTC.

The gene calls are TRBV7-9 and TRBJ2-3; 12 bases fit TRBD2. The junction had 4 bases not matched to a gene; V was cut back by 3 bases and J by 0 bases. Looked up from germline, CDR1 is SEHNR and CDR2 is FQNEAQ (reference sequence). The CDR3 loop spans 17 amino acids. CDR3 in amino acids: CASSFGLAGFSTDTQYF. Written as DNA, the CDR3 is TGTGCCAGCAGCTTTGGACTAGCGGGGTTTAGCACAGATACGCAGTATTTT.

The gene calls are TRBV6-1 and TRBJ2-7; 13 positions match TRBD2. Germline values: CDR1 MNHNS, CDR2 SASEGT. The CDR3 length is 16 residues. The V and J ends lost 3 bases and 4 bases, in that order; junction bases with no gene match: 6. CDR3 protein: CASSDWGLAGRYEQYF. Here the CDR3 DNA reads TGTGCCAGCAGTGATTGGGGACTAGCGGGAAGGTACGAGCAGTACTTC.

J is TRBJ1-2 and V is TRBV6-6, with D possibly matching TRBD1 (6 bases). CDR3 length: 13 residues. V was pared by 5 bases and J by 8 bases, with 15 bases between. CDR1 is MNHNY, CDR2 SVGAGI, per germline (reference sequence). CDR3 in DNA: TGTGCCAGCAGTCCCCAGGGGTTATGGGGCTACACCTTC. Residues: CASSPQGLWGYTF.

The V and J genes are TRBV19 and TRBJ1-1; perhaps TRBD1 as D (6 bases). V was pared by 4 bases and J by 5 bases, with 20 bases between. CDR1 LNHDA and CDR2 SQIVND come from the germline V gene (reference sequence). The CDR3 is made up of 16 amino acids. The CDR3 loop reads CASSTPGGGIGTEAFF. The CDR3 DNA is TGTGCCAGTAGTACCCCCGGAGGGGGGATCGGGACTGAAGCTTTCTTT.

The V call is TRBV6-1, the J call TRBJ2-6; D is possibly TRBD2 (5 bases). V lost 4 bases and J 0 bases, leaving 19 bases between the germline ends. Germline V gene lookup returns CDR1 MNHNS and CDR2 SASEGT. The CDR3 length is 19 residues. The CDR3 bases are TGTGCCAGCAGTGGATTCCGGGCCCCCGGAGGCTCTGGGGCCAACGTCCTGACTTTC. Protein sequence: CASSGFRAPGGSGANVLTF.

V is TRBV19 and J is TRBJ2-3; 9 bases are a match to TRBD1. V dropped 5 bases and J dropped 3; count of bases not matched to a gene: 6. Germline CDR1 is LNHDA and CDR2 is SQIVND (reference sequence). CDR3 length: 15 residues. CDR3 loop: CASSPRTGATDTQYF. The CDR3 coding sequence is TGTGCCAGTAGTCCTCGGACAGGGGCGACAGATACGCAGTATTTT.

The chain links TRBV6-1 to TRBJ2-6; TRBD2 is a possible D gene (6 bases). V was shortened by 7 bases and J by 4 bases, with 14 bases between the two germline ends. This CDR3 has 15 amino acids. The V gene's germline CDR1 is MNHNS and CDR2 SASEGT. CDR3: CASTLGEAGANVLTF. The CDR3 coding sequence is TGTGCCAGCACCCTGGGGGAGGCCGGGGCCAACGTCCTGACTTTC.

The chain is built from TRBV5-1 and TRBJ2-5; a possible D gene is TRBD2 (5 bases). The length of the CDR3 is 14 residues. Germline V gives CDR1 SGHRS, CDR2 YFSETQ. Trimming removed 4 bases from V and 7 bases from J, with 17 bases in between. The chain's CDR3 is CASSHDGERWTQYF. In nucleotides, the CDR3 is TGCGCCAGCAGCCATGACGGGGAAAGATGGACCCAGTACTTC.